The clone carrying this T cell receptor beta chain was seen only once. Its target is not known. Using immunoSEQ multiplex PCR, the repertoire was profiled, and TCRdb retains in-frame clones only, with some absent. The table records about 2 million clones, just under 95% of them present only once. Naive CD8 cells lacked CD45RO, underwent positive selection for CCR7 and left out terminally differentiated effector memory CD45RA+ cells. All of the donors resided in Nashville, Tennessee, and each was a Caucasian adult. The data derive from a study of shared clonotypes between healthy human individuals. Study overall: CD4 naive and memory got three plates each, CD8 naive two, CD8 memory one. Study-wide points: It was expected that sequencing depth would affect clonotype sharing among donors. Having only a few donors restricted how much genetic and exposure-history diversity was captured.

Trimming stripped 2 bases from V and 0 bases from J, with 5 bases between. Per the germline V gene, CDR1 is SGHTA and CDR2 is FQGNSA. The CDR3 is made up of 15 amino acids. The receptor's source is a man between 18 and 35 years old in good health. Sequencing input: naive CD8+ T cells sorted from blood. The chain couples TRBV7-2 to TRBJ2-6; D is unresolved. The CDR3 protein is CASSLTASGANVLTF. The DNA for the CDR3 is TGTGCCAGCAGCTTAACAGCCTCTGGGGCCAACGTCCTGACTTTC.